These 25 T cell receptor beta chains came from one sample sequenced in a study of PD-1 blockade in classical Hodgkin lymphoma. Relapses following autologous stem cell transplantation were seen in all patients, with brentuximab vedotin exposure varying. Sequenced by immunoSEQ multiplex PCR; TCRdb stores in-frame clones only, minus some. The repertoire has 70,000 or so clones, about two thirds of them found once; the top ten carry roughly 9%. The material sequenced was peripheral blood mononuclear cells (PBMCs), taken before the second cycle of nivolumab. The receptors stem from a human donor with classical Hodgkin lymphoma.

The table lists this clone with a count of one. This rearrangement joins TRBV4-2 to TRBJ2-7; the match to TRBD2 covers 8 bases. CDR3 length: 15 amino acids. Germline trimming cut 1 base from V and 0 bases from J; bases unmatched to any gene: 2. Germline-derived CDR1 and CDR2 are LGHNA and YNFKEQ. CDR3 DNA sequence: TGTGCCAGCAGCCAAGTAGCGGGACCCTCCTACGAGCAGTACTTC. It specifies CASSQVAGPSYEQYF.

The V call is TRBV10-3, the J call TRBJ2-7, with 12 bases that match TRBD1. The CDR3 runs 14 residues. J was trimmed by 7 bases and V by 6 bases; bases with no gene match: 7. CDR1 is ENHRY and CDR2 is SYGVKD in the germline V gene. The CDR3 DNA is TGTGCCATCAGCTGGGGACAGGGGGCGAGGGAGCAGTACTTC. Translation gives CAISWGQGAREQYF.

This clone was observed a few times. The chain is built from TRBV2 and TRBJ2-7; D is unresolved. With 5 bases removed from V and 0 bases from J, the gap between germline ends came to 5 bases. Per germline, CDR1 SNHLY and CDR2 FYNNEI. There are 12 residues in the CDR3. CDR3 residues: CASSLSSYEQYF. Here the CDR3 DNA reads TGTGCCAGCAGTCTTAGCTCCTACGAGCAGTACTTC.

In its sample, this clone was seen a few times. This sample includes further DNA sequences coding for the same CDR3. The chain joins TRBV19 to TRBJ1-2; D call uncertain. CDR3 size: 13 residues. V was cut by 2 bases and J by 2 bases, with 6 bases left in between. In germline, CDR1 is LNHDA, CDR2 SQIVND (reference sequence). The CDR3 coding sequence is TGTGCCAGTAGTATAACGGGGAACTATGGCTACACCTTC. This sequence encodes CASSITGNYGYTF.

The V and J genes are TRBV19 and TRBJ1-1; the D is unclear. This CDR3 comprises 10 residues. V shed 7 bases and J shed 11 bases, with 11 bases lying between them. Per the germline V gene, CDR1 is LNHDA and CDR2 is SQIVND (reference sequence). CDR3 DNA sequence: TGTGCCAGTATCCACGGGAGGGCTTTCTTT. Residues: CASIHGRAFF.

This chain joins TRBV13 and TRBJ1-2; TRBD1 aligns across 9 bases. This CDR3 contains 15 residues. J lost 3 bases, V lost 4 bases, and 6 bases had no gene match. Germline values: CDR1 PRHDT, CDR2 FYEKMQ (reference sequence). The CDR3 bases are TGTGCCAGCAGCTCCTTGGGACAGGGATACTATGGCTACACCTTC. Translated: CASSSLGQGYYGYTF. The whole variable domain, remainder taken from reference TRBV13 and TRBJ1-2, is AAGVIQSPRHLIKEKRETATLKCYPIPRHDTVYWYQQGPGQDPQFLISFYEKMQSDKGSIPDRFSAQQFSDYHSELNMSSLELGDSALYFCASSSLGQGYYGYTFGSGTRLTVV.

V and J are TRBV7-8 and TRBJ2-7; D might be TRBD1 (7 bases). CDR1 is SGHVS, CDR2 FQNEAQ, per germline. The CDR3 consists of 16 residues. V gave up 1 base and J gave up 2 bases, with 15 bases separating them. CDR3 coding DNA: TGTGCCAGCAGCTTAGACGGACCCAGGGGGGCCTACGAGCAGTACTTC. Amino acids: CASSLDGPRGAYEQYF.

This chain joins TRBV2 and TRBJ1-3; D is unresolved. Germline values: CDR1 SNHLY, CDR2 FYNNEI. V lost 4 bases and J 7 bases, leaving 14 bases between the germline ends. This CDR3 has 14 residues. Written as DNA, the CDR3 is TGTGCCAGCAGTGTAGGTTCGTCCGGGAACACCATATATTTT. Its translation: CASSVGSSGNTIYF.

CDR3 sequence (DNA): TGCAGCGTTCCAAATAGCGGGAGGGGAGGGAATGAGCAGTTCTTC. Translated: CSVPNSGRGGNEQFF. The V gene is TRBV29-1, the J gene TRBJ2-1, with 11 positions matching TRBD2. J gave up 7 bases and V 5 bases, and 10 bases lay outside the gene matches. The CDR3 contains 15 residues. The germline V gene has CDR1 SQVTM and CDR2 ANQGSEA.

The chain carries TRBV6-1 and TRBJ2-6; D gene uncertain. Germline V CDR1 and CDR2: MNHNS, SASEGT. The CDR3 covers 18 residues. Trimming took 1 base from V and 0 from J, leaving 13 bases between them. The CDR3 reads CASSEVGSRLSGANVLTF. CDR3 DNA sequence: TGTGCCAGCAGTGAAGTTGGCAGTCGACTCTCTGGGGCCAACGTCCTGACTTTC.

The gene calls are TRBV2 and TRBJ2-1; possibly TRBD2 for D (5 bases). The CDR3 length is 13 residues. CDR1 and CDR2 (germline): SNHLY, FYNNEI. V was clipped by 4 bases and J by 6 bases, with 10 bases between them. CDR3 amino acids: CASSVGGSNEQFF. The CDR3 coding sequence is TGTGCCAGCAGTGTCGGCGGGTCCAATGAGCAGTTCTTC.

The V gene is TRBV5-1, the J gene TRBJ2-3, with 11 positions matching TRBD2. Unmatched junction bases numbered 7, after V lost 4 bases and J lost 0 bases. There are 17 residues in the CDR3. CDR1 is SGHRS, CDR2 YFSETQ, per germline. CDR3 sequence reads: CASSRSGGEYSTDTQYF. CDR3 bases: TGCGCCAGCAGCCGTAGCGGGGGGGAATACAGCACAGATACGCAGTATTTT.

This clone was counted a few times. The chain has TRBV11-2 and TRBJ2-6; possibly TRBD1 for D (6 bases). Germline V lookup: CDR1 SGHAT, CDR2 FQNNGV. V lost 1 base and J lost 2, with 12 bases in between. There are 17 residues in the CDR3. This chain's CDR3 is CASSLVQGRAGANVLTF. For the CDR3, the DNA is TGTGCCAGCAGCTTAGTACAGGGAAGGGCTGGGGCCAACGTCCTGACTTTC. Filled out from reference TRBV11-2 and TRBJ2-6, the complete variable domain reads EAGVAQSPRYKIIEKRQSVAFWCNPISGHATLYWYQQILGQGPKLLIQFQNNGVVDDSQLPKDRFSAERLKGVDSTLKIQPAKLEDSAVYLCASSLVQGRAGANVLTFGAGSRLTVL.

The rearrangement links TRBV30 to TRBJ1-2, with no clear D. V shed 0 bases and J shed 3 bases, with 11 bases lying between them. The CDR3 sequence is 14 residues long. Germline CDR1 and CDR2: GTSNPN and SVGIG (reference sequence). CDR3 DNA sequence: TGTGCCTGGAGTGTACTCGGCAGACACTATGGCTACACCTTC. Its protein product is CAWSVLGRHYGYTF. Supplemented by reference TRBV30 and TRBJ1-2, the full variable domain reads SQTIHQWPATLVQPVGSPLSLECTVEGTSNPNLYWYRQAAGRGLQLLFYSVGIGQISSEVPQNLSASRPQDRQFILSSKKLLLSDSGFYLCAWSVLGRHYGYTFGSGTRLTVV.

The V and J genes are TRBV23-1 and TRBJ2-3; D tentatively reads TRBD1 or TRBD2 (5 bases each). TRBV23-1 is marked as an open reading frame, function uncertain. V lost 3 bases to trimming and J lost 1 base, with 14 bases between them. The CDR3 sequence is 16 residues long. The chain's CDR3 is CASSHHGRDRTDTQYF. Written as DNA, the CDR3 is TGCGCCAGCAGTCACCACGGCAGGGACCGCACAGATACGCAGTATTTT.

A few counts support this clone. V usage is TRBV5-6 and J usage is TRBJ1-4; D ambiguous. CDR1 is SGHDT and CDR2 is YYEEEE in the germline V gene. This CDR3 has 16 residues. The V and J ends lost 2 bases and 0 bases respectively, with 11 bases between them. This chain's CDR3 is CASSFSPAATNEKLFF. The CDR3 DNA reads TGTGCCAGCAGCTTTTCCCCGGCTGCAACTAATGAAAAACTGTTTTTT.

This chain connects TRBV7-6 to TRBJ1-1; D gene ambiguous. This CDR3 contains 12 residues. The germline V gene has CDR1 SGHVS and CDR2 FNYEAQ. V was pared by 6 bases and J by 1 base, with 6 bases between. This chain's CDR3 is CASSPWNTEAFF. In nucleotides, the CDR3 is TGTGCCAGCAGTCCTTGGAACACTGAAGCTTTCTTT.

The rearrangement uses TRBV9 and TRBJ2-7; no reliable D call. The CDR3 is made up of 15 amino acids. Germline V gives CDR1 SGDLS, CDR2 YYNGEE. Trimming left V 1 base short and J 2 bases short, with 13 bases between. As DNA, the CDR3 is TGTGCCAGCAGCGTAACCCCGGACGGTCCCTACGAGCAGTACTTC. Translation: CASSVTPDGPYEQYF.

The rearrangement uses TRBV7-6 and TRBJ1-4, with 9 positions matching TRBD1. The J segment lost 6 bases and the V segment lost 5 bases, leaving 10 bases of the junction unmatched. Germline V CDR1 and CDR2: SGHVS, FNYEAQ. This CDR3 contains 16 residues. CDR3 in amino acids: CASSGEMGQGYEKLFF. In DNA form, the CDR3 reads TGTGCCAGCAGCGGCGAGATGGGACAGGGTTATGAAAAACTGTTTTTT.

V is TRBV19 and J is TRBJ1-4, with D perhaps TRBD1 (6 bases). Between the trimmed V and J ends, which lost 7 bases and 8 bases, there was a span of 17 bases. The germline V gene encodes CDR1 LNHDA and CDR2 SQIVND (reference sequence). CDR3 size: 14 residues. The CDR3, as DNA: TGTGCCAGTAAAAAAACAGGGTCTAGGGAAAAACTGTTTTTT. It codes for CASKKTGSREKLFF.

Only one count was recorded for this clone. The genes are TRBV5-5 and TRBJ2-5; D is ambiguous. The CDR3 covers 16 residues. Germline CDR1 is SGHKS and CDR2 is YYEKEE (reference sequence). Trimming left V 0 bases short and J 2 bases short, with 14 bases between. DNA for the CDR3: TGTGCCAGCAGCTTGGTCCCGGGTTTAGTTCAAGAGACCCAGTACTTC. Its translation: CASSLVPGLVQETQYF.

This clone was recorded once. This chain connects TRBV7-6 to TRBJ2-1, with 8 bases fitting TRBD2. Germline V CDR1 and CDR2: SGHVS, FNYEAQ. CDR3 length: 17 amino acids. The junction had 6 bases not matched to a gene; V was cut back by 1 base and J by 1 base. The CDR3 DNA reads as TGTGCCAGCAGCTTAGGAGTAGCGGGAACTTCCTACAATGAGCAGTTCTTC. Its translation is CASSLGVAGTSYNEQFF.

This rearrangement joins TRBV2 to TRBJ2-3; no clear D gene. CDR1 SNHLY and CDR2 FYNNEI come from the germline V gene. Trimming shortened V by 3 bases and J by 6 bases, and 10 bases separated the two germline ends. The CDR3 length is 13 residues. The CDR3 here is CASSDYLVDTQYF. Here the CDR3 DNA reads TGTGCCAGCAGTGACTACCTTGTGGATACGCAGTATTTT.

This clone was detected only once. The J gene is TRBJ1-1, the V gene TRBV6-5; no clear D gene. The V gene's germline CDR1 is MNHEY and CDR2 SVGAGI. This CDR3 spans 14 amino acids. Between the trimmed V and J ends, which lost 0 bases and 2 bases, there was a span of 7 bases. This CDR3 is CASSYSPTNTEAFF. The CDR3 DNA reads as TGTGCCAGCAGTTACTCGCCCACTAACACTGAAGCTTTCTTT.

This clone was picked up a small number of times. The chain uses TRBV11-2 and TRBJ2-1; D possibly corresponds to TRBD2 (5 bases). The V and J ends lost 0 bases and 6 bases respectively, with 12 bases between them. This CDR3 has 15 amino acids. Germline CDR1 and CDR2: SGHAT and FQNNGV. The CDR3 loop reads CASSLDTGKGNEQFF. DNA of the CDR3: TGTGCCAGCAGCTTAGATACCGGGAAGGGCAATGAGCAGTTCTTC. The entire variable domain, with the rest obtained from reference TRBV11-2 and TRBJ2-1, is as follows: EAGVAQSPRYKIIEKRQSVAFWCNPISGHATLYWYQQILGQGPKLLIQFQNNGVVDDSQLPKDRFSAERLKGVDSTLKIQPAKLEDSAVYLCASSLDTGKGNEQFFGPGTRLTVL.